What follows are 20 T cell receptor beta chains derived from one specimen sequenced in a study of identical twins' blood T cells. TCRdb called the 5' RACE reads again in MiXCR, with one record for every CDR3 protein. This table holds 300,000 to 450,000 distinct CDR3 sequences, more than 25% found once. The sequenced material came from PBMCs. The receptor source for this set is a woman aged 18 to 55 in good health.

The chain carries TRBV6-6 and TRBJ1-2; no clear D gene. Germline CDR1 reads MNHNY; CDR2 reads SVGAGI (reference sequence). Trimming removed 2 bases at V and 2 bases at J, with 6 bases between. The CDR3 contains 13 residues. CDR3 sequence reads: CASSYLQNYGYTF. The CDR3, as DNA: TGTGCCAGCAGTTACCTCCAAAACTATGGCTACACCTTC.

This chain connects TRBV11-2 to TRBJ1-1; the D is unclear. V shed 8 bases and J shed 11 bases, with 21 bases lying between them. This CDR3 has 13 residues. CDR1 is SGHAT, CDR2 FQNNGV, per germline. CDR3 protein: CASLTYYDTKAFF. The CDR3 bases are TGTGCCAGCCTCACATATTACGATACGAAGGCTTTCTTT.

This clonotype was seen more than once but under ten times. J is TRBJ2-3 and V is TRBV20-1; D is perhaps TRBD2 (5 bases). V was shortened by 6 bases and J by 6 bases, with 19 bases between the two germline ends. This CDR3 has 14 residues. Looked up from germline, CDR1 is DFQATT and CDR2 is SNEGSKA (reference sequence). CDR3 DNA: TGCAGTGCCCCCTCTCAAGCGGTTGTGGATACGCAGTATTTT. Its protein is CSAPSQAVVDTQYF.

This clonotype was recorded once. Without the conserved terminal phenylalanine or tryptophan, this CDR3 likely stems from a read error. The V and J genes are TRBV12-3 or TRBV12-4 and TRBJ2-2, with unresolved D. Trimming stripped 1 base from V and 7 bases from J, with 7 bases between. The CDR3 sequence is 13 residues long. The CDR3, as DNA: TGTGCCAGCAGTTTAGTGGGCGGCGGGGAGCTGTTTTGT. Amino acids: CASSLVGGGELFC.

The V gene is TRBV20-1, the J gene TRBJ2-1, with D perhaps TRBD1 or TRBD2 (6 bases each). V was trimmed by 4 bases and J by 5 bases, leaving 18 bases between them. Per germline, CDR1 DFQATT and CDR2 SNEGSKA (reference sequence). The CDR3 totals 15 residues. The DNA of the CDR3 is TGCAGTGCTATATCAATATCGGGGGCCCACAATGAGCAGTTCTTC. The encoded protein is CSAISISGAHNEQFF.

The CDR3 DNA reads as TGCAGTGCTAGCTTGACAGGGCGCCCTTCACCCCTCCACTTT. Translation gives CSASLTGRPSPLHF. This chain connects TRBV20-1 to TRBJ1-6; 7 bases match TRBD1. V lost 3 bases to trimming and J lost 9 bases; unmatched junction nucleotides: 8. The CDR3 spans 14 residues. Germline CDR1 reads DFQATT; CDR2 reads SNEGSKA (reference sequence).

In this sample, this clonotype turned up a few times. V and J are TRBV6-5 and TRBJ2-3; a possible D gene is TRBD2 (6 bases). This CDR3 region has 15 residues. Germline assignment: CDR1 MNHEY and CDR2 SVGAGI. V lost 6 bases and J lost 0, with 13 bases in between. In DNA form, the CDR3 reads TGTGCCAGCAGACGAATAGCGGCCAGCACAGATACGCAGTATTTT. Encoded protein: CASRRIAASTDTQYF.

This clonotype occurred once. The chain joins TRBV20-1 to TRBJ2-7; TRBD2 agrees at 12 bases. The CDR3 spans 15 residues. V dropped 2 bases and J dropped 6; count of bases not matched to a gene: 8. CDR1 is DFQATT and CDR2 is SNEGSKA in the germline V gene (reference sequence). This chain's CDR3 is CSARSRLAGVGEQYF. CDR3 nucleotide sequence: TGCAGTGCTAGATCGAGACTAGCGGGAGTGGGCGAGCAGTACTTC.

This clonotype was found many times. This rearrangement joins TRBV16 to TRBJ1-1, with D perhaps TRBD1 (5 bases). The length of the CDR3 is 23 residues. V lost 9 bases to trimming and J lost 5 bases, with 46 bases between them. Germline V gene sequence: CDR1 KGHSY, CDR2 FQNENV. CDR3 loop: CASTFHSLSGPLLGTRGSTEAFF. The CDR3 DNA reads TGTGCCAGTACTTTCCACAGCCTTAGTGGTCCCCTATTAGGGACCCGCGGCTCTACTGAAGCTTTCTTT.

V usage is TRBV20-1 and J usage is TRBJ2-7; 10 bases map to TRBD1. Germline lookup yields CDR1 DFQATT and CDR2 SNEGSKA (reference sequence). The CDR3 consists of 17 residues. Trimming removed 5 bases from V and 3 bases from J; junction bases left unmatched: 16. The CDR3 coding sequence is TGCAGTGCTTCTTCGGAGACAGGGGGCGGCAAATTCTACGAGCAGTACTTC. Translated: CSASSETGGGKFYEQYF.

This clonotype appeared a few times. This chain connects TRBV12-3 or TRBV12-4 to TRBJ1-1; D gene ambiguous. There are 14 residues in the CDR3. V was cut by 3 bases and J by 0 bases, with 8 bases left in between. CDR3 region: CASSFTVMNTEAFF. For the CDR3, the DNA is TGTGCCAGCAGTTTCACGGTCATGAACACTGAAGCTTTCTTT.

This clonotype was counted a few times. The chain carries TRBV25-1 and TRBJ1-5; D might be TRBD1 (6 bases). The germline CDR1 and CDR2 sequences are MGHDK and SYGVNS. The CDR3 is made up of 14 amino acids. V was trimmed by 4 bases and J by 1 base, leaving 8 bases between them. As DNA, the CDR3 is TGTGCCAGCAGTGGGACAGTGAGCAATCAGCCCCAGCATTTT. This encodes CASSGTVSNQPQHF.

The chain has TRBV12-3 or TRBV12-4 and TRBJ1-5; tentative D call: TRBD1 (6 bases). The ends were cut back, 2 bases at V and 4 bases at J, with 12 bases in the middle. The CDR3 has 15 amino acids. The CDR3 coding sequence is TGTGCCAGCAGTTTAAGACAGGCGCTAAATCAGCCCCAGCATTTT. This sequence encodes CASSLRQALNQPQHF.

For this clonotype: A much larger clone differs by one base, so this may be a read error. Here the CDR3 reads CASRPQGGATEAFF. DNA for the CDR3: TGTGCCAGCAGACCACAGGGGGGAGCAACTGAAGCTTTCTTT. The rearrangement joins TRBV6-2 or TRBV6-3 to TRBJ1-1; 8 nucleotides align to TRBD1. Germline CDR1 and CDR2: MNHEY and SVGEGT. The CDR3 has 14 residues. V gave up 6 bases and J gave up 5 bases; unmatched junction bases: 8.

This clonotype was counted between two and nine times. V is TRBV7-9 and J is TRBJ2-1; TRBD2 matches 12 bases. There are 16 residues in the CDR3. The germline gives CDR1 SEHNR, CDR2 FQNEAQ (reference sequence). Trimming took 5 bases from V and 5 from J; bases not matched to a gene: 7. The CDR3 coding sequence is TGTGCCAGCAGCGCATACAGACTAGCGGGAGACAATGAGCAGTTCTTC. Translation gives CASSAYRLAGDNEQFF.

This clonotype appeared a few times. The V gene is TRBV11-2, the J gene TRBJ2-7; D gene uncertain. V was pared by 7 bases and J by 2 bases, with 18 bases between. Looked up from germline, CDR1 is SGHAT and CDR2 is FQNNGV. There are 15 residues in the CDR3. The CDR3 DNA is TGTGCCAGCACCCTAGGCCCGACTCCGACCTACGAGCAGTACTTC. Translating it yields CASTLGPTPTYEQYF. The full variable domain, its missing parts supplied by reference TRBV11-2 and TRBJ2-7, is EAGVAQSPRYKIIEKRQSVAFWCNPISGHATLYWYQQILGQGPKLLIQFQNNGVVDDSQLPKDRFSAERLKGVDSTLKIQPAKLEDSAVYLCASTLGPTPTYEQYFGPGTRLTVT.

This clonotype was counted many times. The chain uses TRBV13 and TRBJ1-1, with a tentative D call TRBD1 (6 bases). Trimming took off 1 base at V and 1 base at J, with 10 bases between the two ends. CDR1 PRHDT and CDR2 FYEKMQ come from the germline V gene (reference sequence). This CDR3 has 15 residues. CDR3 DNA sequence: TGTGCCAGCAGCTTAGTGGCAGGGGCGAACACTGAAGCTTTCTTT. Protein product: CASSLVAGANTEAFF.

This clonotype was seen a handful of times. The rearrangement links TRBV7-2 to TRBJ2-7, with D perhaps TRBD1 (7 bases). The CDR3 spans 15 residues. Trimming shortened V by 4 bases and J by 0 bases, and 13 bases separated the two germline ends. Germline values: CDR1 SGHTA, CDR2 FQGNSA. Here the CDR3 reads CASSSNRGGSYEQYF. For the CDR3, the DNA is TGTGCCAGCAGCTCTAACAGGGGAGGCTCCTACGAGCAGTACTTC.

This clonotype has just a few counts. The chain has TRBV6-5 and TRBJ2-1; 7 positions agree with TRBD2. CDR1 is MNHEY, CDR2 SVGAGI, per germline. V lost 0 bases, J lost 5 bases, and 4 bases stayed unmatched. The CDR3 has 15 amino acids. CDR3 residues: CASSYSGLGNNEQFF. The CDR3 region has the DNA TGTGCCAGCAGTTACTCCGGACTAGGAAACAATGAGCAGTTCTTC.

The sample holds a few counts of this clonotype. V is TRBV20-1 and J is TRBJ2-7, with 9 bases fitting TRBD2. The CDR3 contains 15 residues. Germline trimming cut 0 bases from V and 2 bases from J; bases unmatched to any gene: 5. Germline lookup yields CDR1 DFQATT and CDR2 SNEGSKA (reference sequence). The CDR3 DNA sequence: TGCAGTGCTAGAGAAACGCGGGAGGGAACCTACGAGCAGTACTTC. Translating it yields CSARETREGTYEQYF.